The source of this TCR beta chain is a study of blood T cell repertoires in COVID-19. Study-level information: Sites across the United States, Italy and Spain contributed samples from acute and convalescent COVID-19. Sample material is recorded as cDNA or gDNA derived from T cells, B-cell-depleted T cells, or PBMCs.

A few counts support this clone. In the original workflow: The assay estimated nucleated cells by amplifying reference gene primers. Assay: immunoSEQ multiplex PCR; the TCRdb copy retains only in-frame clones and omits some. D and trimming come from the DNA, and the V and J calls and clone size come from that table. The data show 130,000 to 150,000 clones, around four fifths seen once. V was clipped by 4 bases and J by 6 bases; unmatched bases: 4. Germline lookup yields CDR1 MNHEY and CDR2 SMNVEV (reference sequence). This CDR3 is 14 amino acids long. Material: peripheral blood. The chain is built from TRBV27 and TRBJ2-2; the match to TRBD2 covers 8 bases. This clonotype originated in a human donor in a cohort sampled during active COVID-19. CDR3 coding DNA: TGTGCCAGCAGTTCCCCGGGACTAGCCGGGGAGCTGTTTTTT. Its protein is CASSSPGLAGELFF.